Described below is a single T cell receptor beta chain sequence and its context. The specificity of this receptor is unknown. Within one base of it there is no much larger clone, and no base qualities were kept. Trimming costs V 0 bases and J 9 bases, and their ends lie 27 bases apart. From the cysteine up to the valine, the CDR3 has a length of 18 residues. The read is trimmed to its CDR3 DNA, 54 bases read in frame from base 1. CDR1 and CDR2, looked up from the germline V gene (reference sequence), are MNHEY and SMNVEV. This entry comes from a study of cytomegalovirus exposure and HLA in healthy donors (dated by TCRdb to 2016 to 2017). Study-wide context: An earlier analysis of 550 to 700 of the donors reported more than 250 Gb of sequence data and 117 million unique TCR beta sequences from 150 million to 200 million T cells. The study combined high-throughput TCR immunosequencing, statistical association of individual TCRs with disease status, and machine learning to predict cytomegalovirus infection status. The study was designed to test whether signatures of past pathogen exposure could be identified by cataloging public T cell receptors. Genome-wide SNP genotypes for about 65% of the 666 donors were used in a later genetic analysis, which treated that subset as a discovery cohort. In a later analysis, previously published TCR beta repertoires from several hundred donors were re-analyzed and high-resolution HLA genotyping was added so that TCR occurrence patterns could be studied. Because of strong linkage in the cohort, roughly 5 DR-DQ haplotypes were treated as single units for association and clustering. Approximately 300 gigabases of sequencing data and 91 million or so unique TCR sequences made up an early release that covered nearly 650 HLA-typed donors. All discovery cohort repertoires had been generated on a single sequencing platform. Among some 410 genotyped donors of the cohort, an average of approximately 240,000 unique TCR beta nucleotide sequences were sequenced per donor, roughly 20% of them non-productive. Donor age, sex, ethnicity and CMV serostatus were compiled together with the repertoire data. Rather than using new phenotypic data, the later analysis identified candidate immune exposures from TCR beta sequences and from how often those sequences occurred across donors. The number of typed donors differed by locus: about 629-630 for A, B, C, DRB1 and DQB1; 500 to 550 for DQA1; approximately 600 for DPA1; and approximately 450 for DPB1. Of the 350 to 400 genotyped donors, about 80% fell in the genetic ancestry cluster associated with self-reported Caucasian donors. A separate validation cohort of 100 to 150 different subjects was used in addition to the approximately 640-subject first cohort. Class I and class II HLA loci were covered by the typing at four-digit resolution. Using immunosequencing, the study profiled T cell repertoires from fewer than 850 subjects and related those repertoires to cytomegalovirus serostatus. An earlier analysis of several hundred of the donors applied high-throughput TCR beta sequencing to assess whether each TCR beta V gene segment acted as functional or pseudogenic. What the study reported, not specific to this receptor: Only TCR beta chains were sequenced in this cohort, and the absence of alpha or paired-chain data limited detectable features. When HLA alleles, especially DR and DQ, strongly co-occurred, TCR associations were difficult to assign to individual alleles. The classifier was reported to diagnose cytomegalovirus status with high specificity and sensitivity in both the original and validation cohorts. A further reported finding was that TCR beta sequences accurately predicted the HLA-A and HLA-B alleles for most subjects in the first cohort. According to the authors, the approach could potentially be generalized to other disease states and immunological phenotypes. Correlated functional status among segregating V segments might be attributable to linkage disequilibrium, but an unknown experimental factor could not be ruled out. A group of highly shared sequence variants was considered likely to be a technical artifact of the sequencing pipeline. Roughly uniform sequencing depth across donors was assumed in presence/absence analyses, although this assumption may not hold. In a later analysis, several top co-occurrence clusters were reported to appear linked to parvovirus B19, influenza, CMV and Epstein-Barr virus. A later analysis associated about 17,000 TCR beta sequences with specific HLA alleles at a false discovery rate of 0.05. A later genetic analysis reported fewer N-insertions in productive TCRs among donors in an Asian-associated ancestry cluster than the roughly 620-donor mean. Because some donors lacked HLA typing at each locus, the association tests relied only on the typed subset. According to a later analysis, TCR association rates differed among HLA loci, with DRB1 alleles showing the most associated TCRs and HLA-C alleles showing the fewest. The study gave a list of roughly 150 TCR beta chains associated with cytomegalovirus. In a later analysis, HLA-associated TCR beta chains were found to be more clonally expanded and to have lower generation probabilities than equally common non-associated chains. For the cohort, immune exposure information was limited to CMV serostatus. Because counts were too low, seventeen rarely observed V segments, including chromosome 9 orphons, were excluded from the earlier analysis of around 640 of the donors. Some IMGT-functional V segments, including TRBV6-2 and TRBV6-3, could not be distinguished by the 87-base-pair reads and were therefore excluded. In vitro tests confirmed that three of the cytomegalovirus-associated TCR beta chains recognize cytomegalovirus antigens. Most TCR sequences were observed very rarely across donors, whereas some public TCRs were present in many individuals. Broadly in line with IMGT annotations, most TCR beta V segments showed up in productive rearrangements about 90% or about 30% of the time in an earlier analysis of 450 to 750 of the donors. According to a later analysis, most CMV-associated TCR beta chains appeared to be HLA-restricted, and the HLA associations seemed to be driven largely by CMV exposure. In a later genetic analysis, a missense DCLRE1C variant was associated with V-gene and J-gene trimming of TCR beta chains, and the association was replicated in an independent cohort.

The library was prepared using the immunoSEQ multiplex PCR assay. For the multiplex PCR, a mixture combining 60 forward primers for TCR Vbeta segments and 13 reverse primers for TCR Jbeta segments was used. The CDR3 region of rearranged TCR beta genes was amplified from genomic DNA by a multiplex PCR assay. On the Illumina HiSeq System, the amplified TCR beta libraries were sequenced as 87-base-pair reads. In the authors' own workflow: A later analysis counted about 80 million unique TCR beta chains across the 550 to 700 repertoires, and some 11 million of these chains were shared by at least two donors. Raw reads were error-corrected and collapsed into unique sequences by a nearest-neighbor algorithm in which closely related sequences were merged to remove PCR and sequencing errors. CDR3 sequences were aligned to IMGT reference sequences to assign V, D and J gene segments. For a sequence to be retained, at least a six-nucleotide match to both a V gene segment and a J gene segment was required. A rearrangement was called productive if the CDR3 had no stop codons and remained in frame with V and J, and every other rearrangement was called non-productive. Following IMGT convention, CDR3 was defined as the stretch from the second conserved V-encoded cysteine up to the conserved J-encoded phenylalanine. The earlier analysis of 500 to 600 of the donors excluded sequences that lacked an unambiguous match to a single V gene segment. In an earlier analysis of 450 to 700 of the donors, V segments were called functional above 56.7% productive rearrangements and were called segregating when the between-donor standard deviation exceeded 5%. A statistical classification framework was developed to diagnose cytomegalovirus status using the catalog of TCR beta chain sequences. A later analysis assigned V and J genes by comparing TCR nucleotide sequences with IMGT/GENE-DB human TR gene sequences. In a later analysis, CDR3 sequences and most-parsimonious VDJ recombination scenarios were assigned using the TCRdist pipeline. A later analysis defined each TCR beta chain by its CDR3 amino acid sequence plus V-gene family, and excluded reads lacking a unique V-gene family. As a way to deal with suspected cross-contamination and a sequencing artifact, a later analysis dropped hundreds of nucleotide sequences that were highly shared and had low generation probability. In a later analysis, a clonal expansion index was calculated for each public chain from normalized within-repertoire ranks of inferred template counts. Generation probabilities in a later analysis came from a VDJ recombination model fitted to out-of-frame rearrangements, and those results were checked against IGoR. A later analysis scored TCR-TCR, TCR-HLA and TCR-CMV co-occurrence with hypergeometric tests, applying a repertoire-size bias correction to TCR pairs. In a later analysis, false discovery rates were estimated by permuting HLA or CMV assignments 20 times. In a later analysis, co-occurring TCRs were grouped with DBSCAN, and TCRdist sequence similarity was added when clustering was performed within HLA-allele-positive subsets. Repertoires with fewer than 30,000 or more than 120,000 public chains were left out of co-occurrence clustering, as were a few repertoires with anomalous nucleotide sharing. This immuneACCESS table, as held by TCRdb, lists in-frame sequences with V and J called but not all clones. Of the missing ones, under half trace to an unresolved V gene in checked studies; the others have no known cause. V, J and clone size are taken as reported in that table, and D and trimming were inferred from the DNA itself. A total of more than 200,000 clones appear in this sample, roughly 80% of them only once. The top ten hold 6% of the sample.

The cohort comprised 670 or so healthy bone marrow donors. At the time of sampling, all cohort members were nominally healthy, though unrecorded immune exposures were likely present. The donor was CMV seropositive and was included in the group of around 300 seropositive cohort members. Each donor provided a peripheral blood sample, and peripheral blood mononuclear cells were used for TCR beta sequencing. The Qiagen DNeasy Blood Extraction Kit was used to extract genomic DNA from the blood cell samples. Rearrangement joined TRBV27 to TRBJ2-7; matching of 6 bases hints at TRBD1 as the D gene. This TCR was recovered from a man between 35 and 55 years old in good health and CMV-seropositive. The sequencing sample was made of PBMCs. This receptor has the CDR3 CASSLSGPRGITSSGQYV. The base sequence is TGTGCCAGCAGTTTATCTGGTCCCAGGGGAATTACCTCATCCGGGCAGTACGTC.